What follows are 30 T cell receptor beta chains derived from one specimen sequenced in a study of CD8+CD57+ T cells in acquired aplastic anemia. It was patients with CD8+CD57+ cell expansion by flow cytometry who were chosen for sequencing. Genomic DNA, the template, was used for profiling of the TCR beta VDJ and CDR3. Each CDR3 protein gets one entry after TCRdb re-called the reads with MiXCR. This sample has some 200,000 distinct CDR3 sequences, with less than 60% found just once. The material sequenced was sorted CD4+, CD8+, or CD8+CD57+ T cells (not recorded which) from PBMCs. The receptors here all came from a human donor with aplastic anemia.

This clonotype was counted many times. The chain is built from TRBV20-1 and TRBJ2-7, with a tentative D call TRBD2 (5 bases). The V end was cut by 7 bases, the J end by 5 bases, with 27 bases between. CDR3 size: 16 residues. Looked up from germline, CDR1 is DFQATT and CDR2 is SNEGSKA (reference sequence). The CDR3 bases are TGCAGTGTATCAGGAAGCGGCAATTTCCCATCTAACGAGCAGTACTTC. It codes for CSVSGSGNFPSNEQYF.

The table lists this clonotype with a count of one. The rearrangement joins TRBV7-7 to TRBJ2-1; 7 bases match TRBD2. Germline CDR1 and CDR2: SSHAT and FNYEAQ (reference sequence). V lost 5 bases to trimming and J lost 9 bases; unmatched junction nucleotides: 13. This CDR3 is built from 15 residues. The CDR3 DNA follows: TGTGCCAGCAGCGCCCGTGAGACTAGCTCTTCTGAGCAGTTCTTC. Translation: CASSARETSSSEQFF.

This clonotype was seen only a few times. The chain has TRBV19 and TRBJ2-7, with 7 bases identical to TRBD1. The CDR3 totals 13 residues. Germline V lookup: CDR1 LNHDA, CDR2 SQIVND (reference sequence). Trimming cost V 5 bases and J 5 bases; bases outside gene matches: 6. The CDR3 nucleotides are TGTGCCAGTAGTCAACAGGGGACGGACGAGCAGTACTTC. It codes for CASSQQGTDEQYF.

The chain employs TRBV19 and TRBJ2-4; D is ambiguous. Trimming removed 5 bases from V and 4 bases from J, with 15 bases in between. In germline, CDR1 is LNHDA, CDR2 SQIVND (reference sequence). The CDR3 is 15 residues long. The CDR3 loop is CASSGRAHKKNIQYF. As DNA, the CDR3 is TGTGCCAGTAGTGGTCGTGCCCACAAGAAAAACATTCAGTACTTC.

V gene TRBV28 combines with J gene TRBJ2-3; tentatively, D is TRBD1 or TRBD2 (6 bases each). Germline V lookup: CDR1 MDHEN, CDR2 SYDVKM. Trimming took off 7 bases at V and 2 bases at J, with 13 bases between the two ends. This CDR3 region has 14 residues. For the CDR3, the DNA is TGTGCCAGCACGAGCCCGGGGGCCACAGATACGCAGTATTTT. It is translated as CASTSPGATDTQYF.

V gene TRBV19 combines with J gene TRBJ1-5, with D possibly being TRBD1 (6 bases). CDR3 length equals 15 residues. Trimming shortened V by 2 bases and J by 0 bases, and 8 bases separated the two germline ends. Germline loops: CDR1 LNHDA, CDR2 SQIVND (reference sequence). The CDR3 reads CASSIWGASNQPQHF. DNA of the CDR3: TGTGCCAGTAGTATATGGGGGGCTAGCAATCAGCCCCAGCATTTT.

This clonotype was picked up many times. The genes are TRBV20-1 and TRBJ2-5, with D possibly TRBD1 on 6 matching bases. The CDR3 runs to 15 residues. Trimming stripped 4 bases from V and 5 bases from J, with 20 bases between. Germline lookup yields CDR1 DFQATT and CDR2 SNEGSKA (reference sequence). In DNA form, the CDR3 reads TGCAGTGCTATTTGGTCACTACAGGGTTTGGAGACCCAGTACTTC. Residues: CSAIWSLQGLETQYF.

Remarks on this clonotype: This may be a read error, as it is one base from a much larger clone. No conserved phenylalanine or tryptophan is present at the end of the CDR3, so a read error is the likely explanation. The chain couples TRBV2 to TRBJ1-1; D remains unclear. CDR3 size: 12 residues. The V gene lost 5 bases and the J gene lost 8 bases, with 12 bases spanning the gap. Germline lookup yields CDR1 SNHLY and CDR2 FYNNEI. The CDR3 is CASSPQDEEAFL. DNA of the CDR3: TGTGCCAGCAGTCCCCAAGACGAGGAAGCTTTCCTT.

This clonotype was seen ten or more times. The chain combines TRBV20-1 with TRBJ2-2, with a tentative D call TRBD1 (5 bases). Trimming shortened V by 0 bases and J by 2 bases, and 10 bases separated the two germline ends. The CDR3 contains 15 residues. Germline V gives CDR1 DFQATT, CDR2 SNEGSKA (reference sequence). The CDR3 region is CSARDAGKNTGELFF. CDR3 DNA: TGCAGTGCTAGAGATGCAGGGAAAAACACCGGGGAGCTGTTTTTT.

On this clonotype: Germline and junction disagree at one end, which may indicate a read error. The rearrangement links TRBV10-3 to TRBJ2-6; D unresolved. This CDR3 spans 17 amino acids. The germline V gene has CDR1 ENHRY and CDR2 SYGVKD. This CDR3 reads CTISESRVRSGANVLTF. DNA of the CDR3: TGTACCATCAGTGAGTCCAGAGTAAGGTCTGGGGCCAACGTCCTGACTTTC.

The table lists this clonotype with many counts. CDR3 loop: CAIRVNRGTEAFF. In DNA form, the CDR3 reads TGTGCCATTAGGGTGAACAGGGGCACTGAAGCTTTCTTT. This rearrangement joins TRBV19 to TRBJ1-1, with TRBD1 matching over 7 bases. The V gene's germline CDR1 is LNHDA and CDR2 SQIVND (reference sequence). The CDR3 runs to 13 residues. J was trimmed by 4 bases and V by 10 bases; bases with no gene match: 9.

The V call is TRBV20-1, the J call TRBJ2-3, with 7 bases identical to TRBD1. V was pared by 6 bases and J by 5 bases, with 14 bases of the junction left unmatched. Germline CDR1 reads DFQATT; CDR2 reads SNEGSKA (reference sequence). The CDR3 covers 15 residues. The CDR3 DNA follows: TGCAGTGCCTCCTACGCGACAGGGAATAAAGATACGCAGTATTTT. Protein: CSASYATGNKDTQYF.

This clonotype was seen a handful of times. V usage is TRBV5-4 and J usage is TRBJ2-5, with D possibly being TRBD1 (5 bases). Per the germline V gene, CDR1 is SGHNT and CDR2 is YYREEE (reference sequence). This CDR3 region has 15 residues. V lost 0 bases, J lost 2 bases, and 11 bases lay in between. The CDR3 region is CASSLARANQETQYF. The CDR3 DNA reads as TGTGCCAGCAGCTTGGCCAGGGCAAATCAAGAGACCCAGTACTTC.

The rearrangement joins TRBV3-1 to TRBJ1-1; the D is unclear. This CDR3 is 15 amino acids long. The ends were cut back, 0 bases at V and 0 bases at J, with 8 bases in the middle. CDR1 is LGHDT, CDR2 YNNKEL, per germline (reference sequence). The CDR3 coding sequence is TGTGCCAGCAGCCAAGAGGGATTCATGAACACTGAAGCTTTCTTT. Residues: CASSQEGFMNTEAFF.

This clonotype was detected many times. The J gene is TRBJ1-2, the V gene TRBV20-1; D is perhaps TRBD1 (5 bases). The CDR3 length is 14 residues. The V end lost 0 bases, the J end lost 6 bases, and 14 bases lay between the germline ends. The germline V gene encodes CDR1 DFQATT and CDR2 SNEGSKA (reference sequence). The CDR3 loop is CSARDRPGRDGYTF. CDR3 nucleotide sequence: TGCAGTGCTAGAGACCGCCCAGGGAGGGATGGCTACACCTTC.

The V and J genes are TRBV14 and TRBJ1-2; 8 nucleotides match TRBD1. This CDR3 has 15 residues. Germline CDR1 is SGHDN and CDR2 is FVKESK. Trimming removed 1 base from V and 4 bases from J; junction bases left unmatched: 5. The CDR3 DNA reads TGTGCCAGCAGCCAAGCCCTGGGACAGGCCTATGGCTACACCTTC. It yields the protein CASSQALGQAYGYTF.

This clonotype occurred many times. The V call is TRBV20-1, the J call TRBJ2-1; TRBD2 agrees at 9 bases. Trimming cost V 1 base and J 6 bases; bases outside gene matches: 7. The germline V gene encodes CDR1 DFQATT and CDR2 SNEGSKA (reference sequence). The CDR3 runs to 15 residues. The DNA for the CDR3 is TGCAGTGCTAGAGCTAGGCTAGCGGGGAGCAATGAGCAGTTCTTC. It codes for CSARARLAGSNEQFF.

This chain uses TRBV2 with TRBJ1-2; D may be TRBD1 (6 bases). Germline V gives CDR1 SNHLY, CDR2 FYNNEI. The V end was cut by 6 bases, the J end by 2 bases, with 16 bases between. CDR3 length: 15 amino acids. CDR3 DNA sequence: TGTGCCAGCAGACAAGACGGGGGCAGGAACTATGGCTACACCTTC. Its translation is CASRQDGGRNYGYTF.

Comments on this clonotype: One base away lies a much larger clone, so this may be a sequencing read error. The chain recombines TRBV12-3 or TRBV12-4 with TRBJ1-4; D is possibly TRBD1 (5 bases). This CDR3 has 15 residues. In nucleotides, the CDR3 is TGTGCCACCCGTGGGGACCGGGACCGGAATGAAAAACTGTCTTTT. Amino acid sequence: CATRGDRDRNEKLSF.

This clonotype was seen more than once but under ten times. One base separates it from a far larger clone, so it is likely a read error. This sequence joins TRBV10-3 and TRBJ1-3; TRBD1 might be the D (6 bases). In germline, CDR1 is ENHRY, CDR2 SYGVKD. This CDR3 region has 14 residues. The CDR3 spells CASSLGGPGNTIYF. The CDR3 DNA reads TGTGCCAGCAGTTTAGGGGGGCCTGGAAACACCATATATTTT.

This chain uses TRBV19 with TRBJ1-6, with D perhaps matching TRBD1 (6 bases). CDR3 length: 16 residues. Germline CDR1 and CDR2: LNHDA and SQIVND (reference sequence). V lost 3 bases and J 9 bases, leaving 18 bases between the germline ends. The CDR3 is CASSIATGGYGSPLHF. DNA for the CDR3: TGTGCCAGTAGTATCGCGACAGGCGGTTATGGTTCACCCCTCCACTTT.

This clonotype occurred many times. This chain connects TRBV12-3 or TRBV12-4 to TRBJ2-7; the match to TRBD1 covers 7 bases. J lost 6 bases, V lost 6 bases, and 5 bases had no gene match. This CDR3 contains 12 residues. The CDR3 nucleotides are TGTGCCAGCAGCCGCGACAGGGCCGAGCAGTACTTC. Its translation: CASSRDRAEQYF.

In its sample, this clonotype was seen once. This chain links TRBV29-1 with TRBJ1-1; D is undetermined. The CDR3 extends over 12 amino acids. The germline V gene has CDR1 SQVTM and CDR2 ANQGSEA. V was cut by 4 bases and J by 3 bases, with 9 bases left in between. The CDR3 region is CSVAGFDTEAFF. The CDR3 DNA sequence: TGCAGCGTTGCTGGTTTTGACACTGAAGCTTTCTTT. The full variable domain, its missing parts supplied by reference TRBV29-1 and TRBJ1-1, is SAVISQKPSRDICQRGTSLTIQCQVDSQVTMMFWYRQQPGQSLTLIATANQGSEATYESGFVIDKFPISRPNLTFSTLTVSNMSPEDSSIYLCSVAGFDTEAFFGQGTRLTVV.

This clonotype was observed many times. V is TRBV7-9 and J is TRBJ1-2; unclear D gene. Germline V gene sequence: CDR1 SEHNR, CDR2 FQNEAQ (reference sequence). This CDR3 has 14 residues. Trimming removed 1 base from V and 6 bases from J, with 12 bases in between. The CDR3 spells CASSLEADVDGYTF. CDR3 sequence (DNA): TGTGCCAGCAGCTTAGAGGCGGACGTTGATGGCTACACCTTC.

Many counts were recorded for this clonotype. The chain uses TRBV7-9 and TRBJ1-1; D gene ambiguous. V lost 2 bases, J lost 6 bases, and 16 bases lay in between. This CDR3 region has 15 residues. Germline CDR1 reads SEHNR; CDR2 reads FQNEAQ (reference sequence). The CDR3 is CASSLLARIGSEAFF. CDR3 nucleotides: TGTGCCAGCAGCTTACTCGCGCGTATAGGCTCTGAAGCTTTCTTT.

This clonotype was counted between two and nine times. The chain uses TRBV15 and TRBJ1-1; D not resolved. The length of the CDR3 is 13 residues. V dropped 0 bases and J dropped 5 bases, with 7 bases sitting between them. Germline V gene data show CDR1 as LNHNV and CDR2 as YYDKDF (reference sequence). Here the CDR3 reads CATSRDSGTEAFF. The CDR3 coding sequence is TGTGCCACCAGCAGAGATTCGGGAACTGAAGCTTTCTTT.

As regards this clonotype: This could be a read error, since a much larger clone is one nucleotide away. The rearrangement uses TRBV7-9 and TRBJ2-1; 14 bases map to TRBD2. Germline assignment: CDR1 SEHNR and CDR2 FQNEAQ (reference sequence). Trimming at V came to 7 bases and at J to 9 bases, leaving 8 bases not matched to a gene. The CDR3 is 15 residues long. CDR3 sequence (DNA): TGTGCCAGCAACCGGACTAGCGGGGGGCAGGGTGAGCAGTTCTTC. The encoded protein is CASNRTSGGQGEQFF. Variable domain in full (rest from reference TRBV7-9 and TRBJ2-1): DTGVSQNPRHKITKRGQNVTFRCDPISEHNRLYWYRQTLGQGPEFLTYFQNEAQLEKSRLLSDRFSAERPKGSFSTLEIQRTEQGDSAMYLCASNRTSGGQGEQFFGPGTRLTVL.

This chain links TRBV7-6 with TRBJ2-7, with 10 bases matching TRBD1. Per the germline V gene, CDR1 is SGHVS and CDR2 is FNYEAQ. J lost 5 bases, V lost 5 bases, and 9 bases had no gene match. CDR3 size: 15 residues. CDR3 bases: TGTGCCAGCAGCCCCCGACAGGGGGCGAGCAACGAGCAGTACTTC. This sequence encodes CASSPRQGASNEQYF.

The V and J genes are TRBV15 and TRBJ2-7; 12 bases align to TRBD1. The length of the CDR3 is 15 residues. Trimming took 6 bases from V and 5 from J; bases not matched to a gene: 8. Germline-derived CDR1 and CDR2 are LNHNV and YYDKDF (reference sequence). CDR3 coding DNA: TGTGCCACCAGTAGGGATGGGGACAGGGGGCACGAGCAGTACTTC. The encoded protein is CATSRDGDRGHEQYF.

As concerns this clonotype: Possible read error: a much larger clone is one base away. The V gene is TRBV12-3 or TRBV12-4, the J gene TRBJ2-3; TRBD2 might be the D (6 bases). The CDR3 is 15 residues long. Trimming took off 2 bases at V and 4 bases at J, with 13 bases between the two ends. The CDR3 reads CASSLNSGLADTQYF. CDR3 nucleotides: TGTGCCAGCAGTTTAAATAGCGGCCTGGCAGATACGCAGTATTTT.